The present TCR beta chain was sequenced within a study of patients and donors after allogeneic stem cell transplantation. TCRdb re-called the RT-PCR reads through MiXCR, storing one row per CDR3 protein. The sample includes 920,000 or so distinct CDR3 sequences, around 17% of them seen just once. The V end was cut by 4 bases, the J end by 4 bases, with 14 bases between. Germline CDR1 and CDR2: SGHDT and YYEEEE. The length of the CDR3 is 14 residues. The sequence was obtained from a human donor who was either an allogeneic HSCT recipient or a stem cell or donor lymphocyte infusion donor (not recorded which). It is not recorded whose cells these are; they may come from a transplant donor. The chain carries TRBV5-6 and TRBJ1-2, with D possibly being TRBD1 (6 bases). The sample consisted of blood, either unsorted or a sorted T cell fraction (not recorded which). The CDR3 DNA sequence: TGTGCCAGCAGCGGGGGCTGGGCTGGCTATGGCTACACCTTC. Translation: CASSGGWAGYGYTF.